The sequence of this TCR beta chain was determined in a study of cytomegalovirus exposure and HLA in healthy donors. The PCR had 60 Vbeta and 13 Jbeta primers. Profiling relied on immunoSEQ multiplex PCR, and the TCRdb table lists in-frame clones only, not all of them. Of roughly 120,000 clones listed, approximately 78% are singletons. CDR1 is GTSNPN and CDR2 is SVGIG in the germline V gene (reference sequence). The CDR3 covers 12 residues. Trimming shortened V by 5 bases and J by 3 bases, and 11 bases separated the two germline ends. V usage is TRBV30 and J usage is TRBJ2-7; D remains unclear. The sample taken for sequencing was PBMCs. This TCR derives from a man younger than 40 in good health and CMV-seropositive. DNA for the CDR3: TGTGCCTGGGTGTCCGCAGGCTACGAGCAGTACTTC. It specifies CAWVSAGYEQYF.